A selection of T cell receptor beta chains follows, all from one sample in a study of shared clonotypes between healthy human individuals. Sequencing was performed with immunoSEQ multiplex PCR; in TCRdb, only in-frame clones are kept and a portion is missing. The sample includes millions of clones, more than 85% of them seen just once. The source material was naive CD4+ T cells from PBMCs. These receptors all come from a young man in good health. Some clones in this sample may be carry-over from other donors' samples. Each CDR3 is given with its conserved first and last residue. Each record gives: V gene, J gene, clone size, D gene, CDR3 length, CDR3 DNA, CDR3 protein. D genes are given only for firm matches. The size field is filled for only some rows; it gives once, few, many or a size class.

V gene: TRBV30
J gene: TRBJ2-6
clone size: .
D gene: .
CDR3 length: 14
CDR3 DNA: TGTGCCTGGAGTGTCTCCTCTGGGGCCAACGTCCTGACTTTC
CDR3 protein: CAWSVSSGANVLTF

V gene: TRBV4-1
J gene: TRBJ2-3
clone size: .
D gene: .
CDR3 length: 15
CDR3 DNA: TGCGCCAGCACCATGTTAGGGGCCCGAGGAGATACGCAGTATTTT
CDR3 protein: CASTMLGARGDTQYF

V gene: TRBV10-3
J gene: TRBJ2-1
clone size: .
D gene: TRBD2
CDR3 length: 15
CDR3 DNA: TGTGCCATCAGTAAGACTAGCGGGAGAGGTAATGAGCAGTTCTTC
CDR3 protein: CAISKTSGRGNEQFF

V gene: TRBV27
J gene: TRBJ2-1
clone size: once
D gene: .
CDR3 length: 13
CDR3 DNA: TGTGCCAGCAGACGCGACAGATACAATGAGCAGTTCTTC
CDR3 protein: CASRRDRYNEQFF

V gene: TRBV9
J gene: TRBJ2-1
clone size: .
D gene: TRBD2
CDR3 length: 17
CDR3 DNA: TGTGCCAGCAGCGTAGCTACCCCTAGCGGGGCCTACAATGAGCAGTTCTTC
CDR3 protein: CASSVATPSGAYNEQFF

V gene: TRBV5-8
J gene: TRBJ2-2
clone size: .
D gene: TRBD2
CDR3 length: 17
CDR3 DNA: TGTGCCAGCAGCGGTGGGCTAGCGGGTACGAACACCGGGGAGCTGTTTTTT
CDR3 protein: CASSGGLAGTNTGELFF

V gene: TRBV5-6
J gene: TRBJ1-5
clone size: .
D gene: TRBD1
CDR3 length: 14
CDR3 DNA: TGTGCCAGCAGCTACAGGGGCAGCAATCAGCCCCAGCATTTT
CDR3 protein: CASSYRGSNQPQHF

V gene: TRBV4-1
J gene: TRBJ1-4
clone size: .
D gene: TRBD1
CDR3 length: 19
CDR3 DNA: TGCGCCAGCAGCCGGAAAGCCGGGACAGGGGGTAATAGAAGTGAAAAACTGTTTTTT
CDR3 protein: CASSRKAGTGGNRSEKLFF

V gene: TRBV27
J gene: TRBJ2-1
clone size: .
D gene: TRBD2
CDR3 length: 15
CDR3 DNA: TGTGCCAGCAGTTTATCTATCCTAGCGGGACTTGAGCAGTTCTTC
CDR3 protein: CASSLSILAGLEQFF

V gene: TRBV27
J gene: TRBJ2-7
clone size: .
D gene: TRBD2
CDR3 length: 18
CDR3 DNA: TGTGCCAGCAGCTCCGGGACTAGCGGTCCCTATAGTGTTTACGAGCAGTACTTC
CDR3 protein: CASSSGTSGPYSVYEQYF

V gene: TRBV7-9
J gene: TRBJ2-7
clone size: .
D gene: .
CDR3 length: 16
CDR3 DNA: TGTGCCAGCAGCTTTACGGGACTTCCCAGGTCCTACGAGCAGTACTTC
CDR3 protein: CASSFTGLPRSYEQYF

V gene: TRBV6-1
J gene: TRBJ1-4
clone size: once
D gene: .
CDR3 length: 13
CDR3 DNA: TGTGCCAGCCTTGACGGCCATAATGAAAAACTGTTTTTT
CDR3 protein: CASLDGHNEKLFF

V gene: TRBV27
J gene: TRBJ2-3
clone size: .
D gene: TRBD2
CDR3 length: 16
CDR3 DNA: TGTGCCAGCAGCTTTAGCGGGAGGTCCGGCACAGATACGCAGTATTTT
CDR3 protein: CASSFSGRSGTDTQYF

V gene: TRBV28
J gene: TRBJ2-5
clone size: once
D gene: TRBD2
CDR3 length: 16
CDR3 DNA: TGTGCCAGCAGTTCCCTAGGGACTAGCGGGAGAGAGACCCAGTACTTC
CDR3 protein: CASSSLGTSGRETQYF

V gene: TRBV28
J gene: TRBJ2-7
clone size: .
D gene: TRBD2
CDR3 length: 13
CDR3 DNA: TGTGCCAGCACTTCGGGAGGGCCCTACGAGCAGTACTTC
CDR3 protein: CASTSGGPYEQYF

V gene: TRBV6-1
J gene: TRBJ1-3
clone size: .
D gene: .
CDR3 length: 15
CDR3 DNA: TGTGCCAGCAGTGAGTCCATCTTGGCTGGAAACACCATATATTTT
CDR3 protein: CASSESILAGNTIYF

V gene: TRBV4-1
J gene: TRBJ2-2
clone size: .
D gene: .
CDR3 length: 14
CDR3 DNA: TGCGCCAGCAGCCGAGGTCTGAACACCGGGGAGCTGTTTTTT
CDR3 protein: CASSRGLNTGELFF

V gene: TRBV28
J gene: TRBJ2-7
clone size: .
D gene: TRBD2
CDR3 length: 14
CDR3 DNA: TGTGCCAGCAGTTTATTAGCGGGAGGGCGCGAGCAGTACTTC
CDR3 protein: CASSLLAGGREQYF

V gene: TRBV18
J gene: TRBJ1-5
clone size: few
D gene: .
CDR3 length: 14
CDR3 DNA: TGTGCCAGCTCACCACAGTCAGACAATCAGCCCCAGCATTTT
CDR3 protein: CASSPQSDNQPQHF

V gene: TRBV12-5
J gene: TRBJ1-1
clone size: .
D gene: .
CDR3 length: 14
CDR3 DNA: TGTGCTAGTGAGGCAGGGTGGGAAGGCACTGAAGCTTTCTTT
CDR3 protein: CASEAGWEGTEAFF

V gene: TRBV7-3
J gene: TRBJ2-7
clone size: .
D gene: TRBD1
CDR3 length: 14
CDR3 DNA: TGTGCCAGCAGCATCGACAGGGGGTCCTACGAGCAGTACTTC
CDR3 protein: CASSIDRGSYEQYF

V gene: TRBV5-8
J gene: TRBJ1-1
clone size: .
D gene: .
CDR3 length: 12
CDR3 DNA: TGTGCCAGCAGCGGGACCCGGGGTCTGGCTTTCTTT
CDR3 protein: CASSGTRGLAFF